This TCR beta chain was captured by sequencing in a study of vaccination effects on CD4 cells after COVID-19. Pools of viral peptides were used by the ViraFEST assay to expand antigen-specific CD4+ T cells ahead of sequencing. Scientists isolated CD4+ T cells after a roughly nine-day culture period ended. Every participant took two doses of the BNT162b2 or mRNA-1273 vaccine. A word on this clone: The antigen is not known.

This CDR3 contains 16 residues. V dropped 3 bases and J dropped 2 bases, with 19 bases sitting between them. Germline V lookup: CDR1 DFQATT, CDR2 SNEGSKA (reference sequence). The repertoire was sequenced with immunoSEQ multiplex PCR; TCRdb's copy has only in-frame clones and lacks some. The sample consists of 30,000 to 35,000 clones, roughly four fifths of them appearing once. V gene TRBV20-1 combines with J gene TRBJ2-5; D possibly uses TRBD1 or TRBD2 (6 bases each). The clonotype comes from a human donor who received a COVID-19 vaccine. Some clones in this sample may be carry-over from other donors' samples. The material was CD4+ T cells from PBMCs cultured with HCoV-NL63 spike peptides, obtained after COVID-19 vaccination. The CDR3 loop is CSASNVGGRGQETQYF. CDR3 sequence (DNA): TGCAGTGCTAGTAATGTCGGGGGCAGGGGACAAGAGACCCAGTACTTC.